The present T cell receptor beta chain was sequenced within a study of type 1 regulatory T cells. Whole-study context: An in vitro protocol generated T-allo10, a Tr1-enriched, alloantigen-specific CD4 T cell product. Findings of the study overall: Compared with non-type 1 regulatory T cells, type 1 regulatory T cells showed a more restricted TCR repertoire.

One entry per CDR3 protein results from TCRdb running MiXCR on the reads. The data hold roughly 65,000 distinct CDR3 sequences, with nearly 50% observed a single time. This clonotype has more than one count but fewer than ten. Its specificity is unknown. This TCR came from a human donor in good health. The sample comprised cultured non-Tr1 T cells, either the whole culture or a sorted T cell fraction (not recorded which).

CDR3 residues: CASRRTGRETQYF. CDR3 nucleotides: TGTGCCAGCAGAAGGACAGGGAGGGAGACCCAGTACTTC. V gene TRBV12-3 or TRBV12-4 combines with J gene TRBJ2-5, with 8 bases lining up with TRBD1. J gave up 5 bases and V 6 bases, and 5 bases lay outside the gene matches. The CDR3 has 13 amino acids.